Detailed here is one T cell receptor beta chain. Its antigen remains unidentified. The sample is drawn from a study of CD8 T cells in ankylosing spondylitis. The study's findings and limits: Reportedly, significant enrichment of disease-linked clones occurred in matched ankylosing spondylitis synovial fluid.

Germline CDR1 and CDR2: SGDLS and YYNGEE. The CDR3 contains 13 residues. The ends were cut back, 4 bases at V and 12 bases at J, with 17 bases in the middle. Quantitative barcoded 5'-RACE was used to prepare TCR beta libraries. TCRdb passed the 5' RACE reads through MiXCR, listing each CDR3 protein once. This sample yields 200,000 to 250,000 distinct CDR3 sequences, of which about 10% are seen a single time; under 25% belongs to the top ten. The source is a male donor with ankylosing spondylitis or in good health (not recorded which). What was sequenced was blood, either unsorted or a sorted T cell fraction (not recorded which). This chain links TRBV9 with TRBJ2-1; D not resolved. The DNA of the CDR3 is TGTGCCAGCAGCCCACTTGAAAGAGATCGGCAGTTCTTC. Amino acid sequence: CASSPLERDRQFF. Drawing the rest from reference TRBV9 and TRBJ2-1, the complete variable domain is DSGVTQTPKHLITATGQRVTLRCSPRSGDLSVYWYQQSLDQGLQFLIQYYNGEERAKGNILERFSAQQFPDLHSELNLSSLELGDSALYFCASSPLERDRQFFGPGTRLTVL.